This T cell receptor (beta chain) is drawn from a study of blood T cell repertoires in COVID-19. Study information: PBMCs, B-cell-depleted T cells, or T cells were the source of the cDNA or gDNA that made up the material.

In the original processing: Scientists estimated how many nucleated cells there were by amplifying reference gene primers. Sequenced by immunoSEQ multiplex PCR; TCRdb stores in-frame clones only, minus some. D and trimming were read from the DNA, whereas the V and J calls and clone size are those reported in that table. The table shows a few hundred thousand clones, with around 80% occurring only once. After removal of 2 bases from V and 6 bases from J, the junction contained 5 bases not matched to a gene. Germline V lookup: CDR1 LGHNA, CDR2 YSLEER. The CDR3 is 17 amino acids. Sequencing was done on a sample of peripheral blood. The chain carries TRBV4-3 and TRBJ2-2, with 14 bases matching TRBD2. The origin of this receptor is a woman aged 40-49 years who had recovered from COVID-19. The CDR3 bases are TGCGCCAGCAGCCAAATGACTAGCGGGGGGGGAGCCGGGGAGCTGTTTTTT. Amino acid sequence: CASSQMTSGGGAGELFF.